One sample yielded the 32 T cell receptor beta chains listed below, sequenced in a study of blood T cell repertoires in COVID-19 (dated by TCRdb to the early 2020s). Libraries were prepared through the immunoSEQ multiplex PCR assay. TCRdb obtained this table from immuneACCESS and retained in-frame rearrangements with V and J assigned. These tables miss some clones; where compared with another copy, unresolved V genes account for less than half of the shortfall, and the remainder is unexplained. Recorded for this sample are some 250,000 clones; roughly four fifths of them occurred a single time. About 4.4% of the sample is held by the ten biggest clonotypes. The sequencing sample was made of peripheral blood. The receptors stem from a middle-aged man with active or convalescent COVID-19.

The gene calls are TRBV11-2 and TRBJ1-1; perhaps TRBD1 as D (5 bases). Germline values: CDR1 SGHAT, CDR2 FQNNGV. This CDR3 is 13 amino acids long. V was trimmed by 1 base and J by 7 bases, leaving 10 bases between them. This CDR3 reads CASSLGQKGEAFF. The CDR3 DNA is TGTGCCAGCAGCTTAGGACAGAAAGGTGAAGCTTTCTTT. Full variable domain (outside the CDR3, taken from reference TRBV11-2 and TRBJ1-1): EAGVAQSPRYKIIEKRQSVAFWCNPISGHATLYWYQQILGQGPKLLIQFQNNGVVDDSQLPKDRFSAERLKGVDSTLKIQPAKLEDSAVYLCASSLGQKGEAFFGQGTRLTVV.

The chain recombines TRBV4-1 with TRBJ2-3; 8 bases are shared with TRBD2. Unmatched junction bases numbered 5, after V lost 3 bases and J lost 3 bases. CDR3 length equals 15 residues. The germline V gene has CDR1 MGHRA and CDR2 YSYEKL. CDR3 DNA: TGCGCCAGCAGCCAGAACGGACTAGCTACAGATACGCAGTATTTT. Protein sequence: CASSQNGLATDTQYF.

In nucleotides, the CDR3 is TGTGCCAGCAGCTTAGATGTGAGGAGCAATCAGCCCCAGCATTTT. Residues: CASSLDVRSNQPQHF. This chain uses TRBV11-2 with TRBJ1-5; D uncertain. This CDR3 has 15 residues. Per germline, CDR1 SGHAT and CDR2 FQNNGV. Trimming shortened V by 0 bases and J by 1 base, and 7 bases separated the two germline ends.

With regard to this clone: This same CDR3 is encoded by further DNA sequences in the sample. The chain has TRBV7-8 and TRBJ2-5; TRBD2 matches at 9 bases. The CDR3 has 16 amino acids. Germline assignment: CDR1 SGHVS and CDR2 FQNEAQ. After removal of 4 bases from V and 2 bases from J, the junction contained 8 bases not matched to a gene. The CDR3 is CASSSSRLAGQETQYF. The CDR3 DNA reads TGTGCCAGCAGCTCCTCCCGCCTAGCGGGGCAAGAGACCCAGTACTTC. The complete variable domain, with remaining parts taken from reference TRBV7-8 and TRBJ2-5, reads GAGVSQSPRYKVAKRGQDVALRCDPISGHVSLFWYQQALGQGPEFLTYFQNEAQLDKSGLPSDRFFAERPEGSVSTLKIQRTQQEDSAVYLCASSSSRLAGQETQYFGPGTRLLVL.

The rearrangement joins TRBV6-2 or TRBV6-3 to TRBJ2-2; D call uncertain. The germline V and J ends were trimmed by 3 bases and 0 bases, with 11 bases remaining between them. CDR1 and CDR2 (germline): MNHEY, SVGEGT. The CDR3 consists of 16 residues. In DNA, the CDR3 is TGTGCCAGCAGTTATTTACGTCTAACGAACACCGGGGAGCTGTTTTTT. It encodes CASSYLRLTNTGELFF.

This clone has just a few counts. CDR3 region: CASSLVDEQYF. The CDR3 region has the DNA TGTGCCAGCAGCTTGGTAGACGAGCAGTACTTC. The chain recombines TRBV5-5 with TRBJ2-7; D gene unclear. V gave up 0 bases and J gave up 5 bases, with 3 bases separating them. The CDR3 loop spans 11 amino acids. Germline lookup yields CDR1 SGHKS and CDR2 YYEKEE (reference sequence).

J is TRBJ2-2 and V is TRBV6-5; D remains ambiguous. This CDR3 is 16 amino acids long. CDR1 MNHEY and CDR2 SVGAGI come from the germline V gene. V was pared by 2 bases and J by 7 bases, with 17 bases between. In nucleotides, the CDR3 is TGTGCCAGCAGTTACCCAAGACCCGGGTTAGGCGGGGAGCTGTTTTTT. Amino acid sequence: CASSYPRPGLGGELFF.

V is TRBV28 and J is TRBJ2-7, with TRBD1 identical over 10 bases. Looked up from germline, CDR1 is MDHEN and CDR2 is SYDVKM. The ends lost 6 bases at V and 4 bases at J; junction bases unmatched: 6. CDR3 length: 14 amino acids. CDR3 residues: CASRPGQGTYEQYF. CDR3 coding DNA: TGTGCCAGCAGGCCGGGACAGGGGACTTACGAGCAGTACTTC.

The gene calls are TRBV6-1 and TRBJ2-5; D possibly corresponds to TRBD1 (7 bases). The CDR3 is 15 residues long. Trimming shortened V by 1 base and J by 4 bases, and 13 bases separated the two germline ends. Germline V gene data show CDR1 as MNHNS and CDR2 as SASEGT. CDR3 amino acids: CASSEESGGGETQYF. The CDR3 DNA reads TGTGCCAGCAGTGAAGAGTCAGGGGGAGGAGAGACCCAGTACTTC.

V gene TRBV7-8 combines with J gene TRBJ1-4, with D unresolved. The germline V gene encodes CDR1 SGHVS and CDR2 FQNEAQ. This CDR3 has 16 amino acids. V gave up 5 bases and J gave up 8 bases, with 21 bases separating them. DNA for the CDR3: TGTGCCAGCAGCGCGCGGCGGCTTGAGATTAGGGAAAAACTGTTTTTT. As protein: CASSARRLEIREKLFF.

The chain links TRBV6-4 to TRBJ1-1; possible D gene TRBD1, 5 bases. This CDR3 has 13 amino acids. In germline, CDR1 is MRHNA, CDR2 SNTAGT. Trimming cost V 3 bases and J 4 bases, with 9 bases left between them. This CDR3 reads CASSEDGGTEAFF. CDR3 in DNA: TGTGCCAGCAGTGAGGACGGGGGCACTGAAGCTTTCTTT.

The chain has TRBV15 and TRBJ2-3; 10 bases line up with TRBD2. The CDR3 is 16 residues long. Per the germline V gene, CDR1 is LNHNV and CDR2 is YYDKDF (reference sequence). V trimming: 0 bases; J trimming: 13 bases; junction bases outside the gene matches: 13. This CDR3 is CATSRDITSGISEEYF. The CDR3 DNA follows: TGTGCCACCAGCAGAGATATAACTAGCGGGATCTCTGAAGAGTATTTT.

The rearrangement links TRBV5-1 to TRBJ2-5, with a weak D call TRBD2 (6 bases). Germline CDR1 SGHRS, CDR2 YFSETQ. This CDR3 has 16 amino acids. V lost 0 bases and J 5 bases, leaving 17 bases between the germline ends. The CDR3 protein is CASSLAGVGNYETQYF. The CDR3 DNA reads TGCGCCAGCAGCTTGGCGGGGGTGGGGAATTATGAGACCCAGTACTTC. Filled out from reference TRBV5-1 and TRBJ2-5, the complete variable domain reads KAGVTQTPRYLIKTRGQQVTLSCSPISGHRSVSWYQQTPGQGLQFLFEYFSETQRNKGNFPGRFSGRQFSNSRSEMNVSTLELGDSALYLCASSLAGVGNYETQYFGPGTRLLVL.

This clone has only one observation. DNA for the CDR3: TGTGCCAGCTCACCAGGGCGGGGTAATGAAAAACTGTTTTTT. This sequence encodes CASSPGRGNEKLFF. V and J are TRBV18 and TRBJ1-4; no reliable D call. CDR3 length: 14 amino acids. The germline V and J ends were trimmed by 2 bases and 4 bases, with 8 bases remaining between them. Germline V gene sequence: CDR1 KGHSH, CDR2 LQKENI.

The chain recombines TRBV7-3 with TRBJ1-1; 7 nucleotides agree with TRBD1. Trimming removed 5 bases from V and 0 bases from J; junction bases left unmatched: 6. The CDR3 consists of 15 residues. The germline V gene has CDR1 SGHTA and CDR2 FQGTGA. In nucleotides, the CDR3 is TGTGCCAGCAGCCTATCCAGGGGGATGAACACTGAAGCTTTCTTT. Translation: CASSLSRGMNTEAFF.

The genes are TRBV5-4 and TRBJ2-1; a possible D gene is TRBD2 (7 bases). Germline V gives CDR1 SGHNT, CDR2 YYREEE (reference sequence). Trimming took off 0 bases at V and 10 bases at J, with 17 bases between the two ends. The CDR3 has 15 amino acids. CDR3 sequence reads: CASSLEGGAPREQFF. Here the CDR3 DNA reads TGTGCCAGCAGCTTGGAAGGGGGGGCCCCAAGGGAGCAGTTCTTC.

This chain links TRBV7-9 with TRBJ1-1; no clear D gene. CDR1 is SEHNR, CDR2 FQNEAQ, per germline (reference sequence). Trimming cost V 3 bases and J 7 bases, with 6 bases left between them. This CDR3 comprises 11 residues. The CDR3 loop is CASSFGNEAFF. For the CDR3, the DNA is TGTGCCAGCAGCTTTGGCAATGAAGCTTTCTTT.

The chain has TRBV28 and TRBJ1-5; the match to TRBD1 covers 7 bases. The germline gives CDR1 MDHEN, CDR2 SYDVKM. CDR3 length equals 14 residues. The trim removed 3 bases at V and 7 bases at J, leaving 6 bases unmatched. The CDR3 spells CASSFPGTVQPQHF. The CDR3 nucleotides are TGTGCCAGCAGTTTCCCCGGGACAGTCCAGCCCCAGCATTTT.

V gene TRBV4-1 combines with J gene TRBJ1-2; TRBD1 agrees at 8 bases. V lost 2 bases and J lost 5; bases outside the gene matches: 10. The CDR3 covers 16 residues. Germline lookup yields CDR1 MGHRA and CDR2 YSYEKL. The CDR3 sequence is CASSQWADREGYGYTF. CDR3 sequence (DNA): TGCGCCAGCAGCCAATGGGCGGACAGGGAAGGGTATGGCTACACCTTC.

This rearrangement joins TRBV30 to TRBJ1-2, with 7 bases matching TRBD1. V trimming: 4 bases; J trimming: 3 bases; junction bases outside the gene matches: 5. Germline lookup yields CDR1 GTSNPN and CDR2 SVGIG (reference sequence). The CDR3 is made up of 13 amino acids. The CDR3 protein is CAWTLQGYYGYTF. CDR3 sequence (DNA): TGTGCCTGGACCCTACAGGGGTACTATGGCTACACCTTC.

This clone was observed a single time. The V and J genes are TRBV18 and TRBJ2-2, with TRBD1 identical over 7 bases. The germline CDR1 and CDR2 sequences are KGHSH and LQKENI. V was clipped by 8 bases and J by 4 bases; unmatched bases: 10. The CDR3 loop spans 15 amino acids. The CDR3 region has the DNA TGTGCCAGCCTCCCCTTACAGGGGTCCACCGGGGAGCTGTTTTTT. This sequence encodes CASLPLQGSTGELFF.

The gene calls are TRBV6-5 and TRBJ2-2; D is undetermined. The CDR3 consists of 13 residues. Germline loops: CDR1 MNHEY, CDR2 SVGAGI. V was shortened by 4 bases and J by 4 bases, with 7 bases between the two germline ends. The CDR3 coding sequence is TGTGCCAGCAGTTCCTCCTTCACCGGGGAGCTGTTTTTT. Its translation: CASSSSFTGELFF.

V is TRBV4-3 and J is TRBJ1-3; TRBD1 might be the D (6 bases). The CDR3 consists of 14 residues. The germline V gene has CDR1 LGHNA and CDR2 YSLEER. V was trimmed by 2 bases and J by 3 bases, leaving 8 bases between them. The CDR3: CASSQTTGGNTIYF. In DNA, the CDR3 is TGCGCCAGCAGCCAAACGACAGGTGGAAACACCATATATTTT.

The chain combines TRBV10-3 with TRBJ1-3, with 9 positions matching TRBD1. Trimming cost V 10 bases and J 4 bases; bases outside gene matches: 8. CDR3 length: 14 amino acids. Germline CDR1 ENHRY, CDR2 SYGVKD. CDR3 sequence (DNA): TGTGCCAGCCAGGGGACAGGGCGGGGAAACACCATATATTTT. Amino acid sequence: CASQGTGRGNTIYF.

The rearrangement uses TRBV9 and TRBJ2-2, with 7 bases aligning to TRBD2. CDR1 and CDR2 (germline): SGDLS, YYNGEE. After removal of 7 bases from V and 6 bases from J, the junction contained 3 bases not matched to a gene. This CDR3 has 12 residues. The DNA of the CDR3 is TGTGCCAGCGGCGGGAGATCCGGGGAGCTGTTTTTT. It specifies CASGGRSGELFF.

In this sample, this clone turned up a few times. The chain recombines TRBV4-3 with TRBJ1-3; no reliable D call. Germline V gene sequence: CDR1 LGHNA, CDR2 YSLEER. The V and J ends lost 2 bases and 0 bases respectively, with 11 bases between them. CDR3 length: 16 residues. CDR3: CASSQRDASSGNTIYF. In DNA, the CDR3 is TGCGCCAGCAGCCAACGCGATGCCTCCTCTGGAAACACCATATATTTT.

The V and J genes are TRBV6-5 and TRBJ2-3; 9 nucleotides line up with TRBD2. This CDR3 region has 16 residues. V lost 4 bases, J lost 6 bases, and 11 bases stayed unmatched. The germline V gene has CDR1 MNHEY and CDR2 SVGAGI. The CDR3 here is CASSSARLADRDTQYF. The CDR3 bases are TGTGCCAGCAGTTCCGCCCGACTAGCGGATCGGGATACGCAGTATTTT.

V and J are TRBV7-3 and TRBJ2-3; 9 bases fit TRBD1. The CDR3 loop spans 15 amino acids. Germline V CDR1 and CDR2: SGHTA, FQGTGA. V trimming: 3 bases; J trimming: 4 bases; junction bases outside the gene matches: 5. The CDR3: CASSLRQGDADTQYF. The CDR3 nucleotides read TGTGCCAGCAGCTTGAGACAGGGGGACGCAGATACGCAGTATTTT.

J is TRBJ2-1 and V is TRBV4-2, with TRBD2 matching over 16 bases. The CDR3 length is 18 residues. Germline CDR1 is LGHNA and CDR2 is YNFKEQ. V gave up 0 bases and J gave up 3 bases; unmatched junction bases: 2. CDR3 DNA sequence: TGTGCCAGCAGCCAAGAGGGACTAGCGGGGGGGATCTACAATGAGCAGTTCTTC. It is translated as CASSQEGLAGGIYNEQFF.

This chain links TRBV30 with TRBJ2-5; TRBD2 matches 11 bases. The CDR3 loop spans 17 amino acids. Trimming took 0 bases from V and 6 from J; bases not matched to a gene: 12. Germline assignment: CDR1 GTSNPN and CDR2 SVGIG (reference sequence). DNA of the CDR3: TGTGCCTGGAGTGTAATGGGGGGACTAGCGGAGCTGAAGACCCAGTACTTC. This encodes CAWSVMGGLAELKTQYF.

The CDR3 nucleotides read TGTGCCAGTGAAGCCGGGGGTAGGACCTACAATGAGCAGTTCTTC. Translated: CASEAGGRTYNEQFF. This chain connects TRBV28 to TRBJ2-1, with D perhaps matching TRBD2 (6 bases). Germline lookup yields CDR1 MDHEN and CDR2 SYDVKM. The CDR3 is made up of 15 amino acids. V lost 9 bases and J lost 2, with 17 bases in between.

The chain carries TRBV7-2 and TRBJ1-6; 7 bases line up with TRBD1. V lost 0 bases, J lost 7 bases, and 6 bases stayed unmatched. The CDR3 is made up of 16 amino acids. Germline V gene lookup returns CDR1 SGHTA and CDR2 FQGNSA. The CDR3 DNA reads TGTGCCAGCAGCTTAGCTGGGACAGCAGGCAATTCACCCCTCCACTTT. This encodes CASSLAGTAGNSPLHF.